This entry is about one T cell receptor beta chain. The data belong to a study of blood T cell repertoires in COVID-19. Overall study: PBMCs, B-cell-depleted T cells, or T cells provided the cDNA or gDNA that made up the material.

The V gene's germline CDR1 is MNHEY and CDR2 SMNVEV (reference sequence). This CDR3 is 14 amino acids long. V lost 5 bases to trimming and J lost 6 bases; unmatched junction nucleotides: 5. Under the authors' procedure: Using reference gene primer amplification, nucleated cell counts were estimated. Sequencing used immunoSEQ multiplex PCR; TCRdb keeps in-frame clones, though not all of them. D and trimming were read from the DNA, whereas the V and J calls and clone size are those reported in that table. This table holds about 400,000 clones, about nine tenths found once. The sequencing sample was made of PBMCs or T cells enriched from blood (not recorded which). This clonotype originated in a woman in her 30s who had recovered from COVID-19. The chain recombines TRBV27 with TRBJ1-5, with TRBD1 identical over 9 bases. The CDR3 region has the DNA TGTGCCAGCAGTCCACACAGGGGGCCTCAGCCCCAGCATTTT. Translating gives CASSPHRGPQPQHF.